One TCR beta chain is described in this entry. Its target is unknown. This record comes from a study of response to subunit inactivated influenza vaccine. Study-wide results and caveats: The authors suggested that few new T cells are recruited per seasonal influenza vaccination.

TCRdb itself ran the RT-PCR reads through MiXCR, one entry per CDR3 protein. The sample lists 600,000 to 850,000 distinct CDR3 sequences; 14% were seen once. V lost 6 bases to trimming and J lost 1 base; unmatched junction nucleotides: 6. This CDR3 is built from 14 residues. The germline V gene encodes CDR1 SQVTM and CDR2 ANQGSEA. The V and J genes are TRBV29-1 and TRBJ1-1; 9 positions match TRBD1. The TCR comes from a man in his fifties or sixties who received an inactivated influenza vaccine. The starting material was PBMCs from blood, obtained approximately 15 days before vaccination. The CDR3 region has the DNA TGCAGCGTCGTTCGGACAGGGGCGAACACTGAAGCTTTCTTT. It yields the protein CSVVRTGANTEAFF.